This T cell receptor (beta chain) is from a study of regulatory T cells in long-lasting Graves disease. With iRepertoire HTBI primers and Arm-PCR of CDR3 regions, TCR beta libraries were built. Per the study methods: Identified segments across samples numbered fewer than 80 TRBV and roughly 15 TRBJ. TCRdb analysed the multiplex PCR reads with MiXCR anew, one entry per CDR3 protein. Clone size and V and J calls follow TCRdb, not the original study. Of 350,000 to 500,000 distinct CDR3 sequences listed, about a sixth are singletons. Study-level points and caveats: Persistent disease preferred TRBV28, TRBJ1-2 and TRBJ2-5; new disease, TRBV20-1 and TRBJ2-1.

The CDR3 contains 13 residues. In germline, CDR1 is MNHEY, CDR2 SMNVEV (reference sequence). Trimming at V came to 6 bases and at J to 6 bases, leaving 6 bases not matched to a gene. A few counts support this clonotype. Antigen specificity is unknown. Time point: newly diagnosed GD, antithyroid drugs for less than 3 months. The TCR library used RNA extracted from PBMCs. This same sample was also taken into another study, of T cells in Graves' hyperthyroidism and ophthalmopathy.

This TCR was sampled from a woman between 18 and 29 years old with Graves disease. The gene calls are TRBV27 and TRBJ1-2, with 8 bases identical to TRBD1. The sample was peripheral blood mononuclear cells (PBMCs), taken at new diagnosis, from a patient treated with antithyroid drugs. The CDR3 spells CASSQGTGHGYTF. In DNA form, the CDR3 reads TGTGCCAGCAGCCAAGGGACAGGCCATGGCTACACCTTC.